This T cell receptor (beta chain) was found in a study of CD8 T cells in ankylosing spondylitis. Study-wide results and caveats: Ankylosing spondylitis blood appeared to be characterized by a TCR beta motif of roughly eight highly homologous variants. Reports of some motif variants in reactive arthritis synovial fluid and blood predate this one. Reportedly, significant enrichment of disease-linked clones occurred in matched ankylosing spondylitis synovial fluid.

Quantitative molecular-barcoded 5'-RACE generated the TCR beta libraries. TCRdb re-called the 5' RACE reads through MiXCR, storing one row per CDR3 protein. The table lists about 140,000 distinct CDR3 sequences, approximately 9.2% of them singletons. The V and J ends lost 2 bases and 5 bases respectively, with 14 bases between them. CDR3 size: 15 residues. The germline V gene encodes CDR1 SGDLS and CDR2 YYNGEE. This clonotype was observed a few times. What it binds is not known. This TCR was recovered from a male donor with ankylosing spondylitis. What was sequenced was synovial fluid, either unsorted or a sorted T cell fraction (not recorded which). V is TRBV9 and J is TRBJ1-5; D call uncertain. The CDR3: CASSVSAFGDQPQHF. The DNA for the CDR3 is TGTGCCAGCAGCGTTTCGGCCTTCGGAGATCAGCCCCAGCATTTT.